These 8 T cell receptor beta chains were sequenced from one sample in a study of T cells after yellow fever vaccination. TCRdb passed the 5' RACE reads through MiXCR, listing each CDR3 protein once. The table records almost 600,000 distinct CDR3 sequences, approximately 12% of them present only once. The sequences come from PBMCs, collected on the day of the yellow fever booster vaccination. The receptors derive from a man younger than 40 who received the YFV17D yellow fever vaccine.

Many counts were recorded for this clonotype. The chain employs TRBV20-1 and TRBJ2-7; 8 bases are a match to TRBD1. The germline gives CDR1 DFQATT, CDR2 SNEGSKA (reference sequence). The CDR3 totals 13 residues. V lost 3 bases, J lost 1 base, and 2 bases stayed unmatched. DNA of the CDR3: TGCAGTGCTAGTAGGGACAGGTCCTACGAGCAGTACTTC. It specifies CSASRDRSYEQYF.

This chain's CDR3 is CASSSRSPSYEQYF. CDR3 DNA sequence: TGTGCCAGCTCCTCCCGGAGCCCCTCCTACGAGCAGTACTTC. J is TRBJ2-7 and V is TRBV7-2; D ambiguous. The V end was cut by 8 bases, the J end by 0 bases, with 14 bases between. The CDR3 runs to 14 residues. CDR1 and CDR2 (germline): SGHTA, FQGNSA.

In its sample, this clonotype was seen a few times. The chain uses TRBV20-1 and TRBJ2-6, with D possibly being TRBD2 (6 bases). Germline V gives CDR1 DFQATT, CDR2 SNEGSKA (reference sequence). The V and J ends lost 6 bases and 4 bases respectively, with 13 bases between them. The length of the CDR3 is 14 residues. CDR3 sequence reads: CSARDSSGANVLTF. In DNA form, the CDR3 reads TGCAGTGCCAGGGACTCCTCGGGGGCCAACGTCCTGACTTTC.

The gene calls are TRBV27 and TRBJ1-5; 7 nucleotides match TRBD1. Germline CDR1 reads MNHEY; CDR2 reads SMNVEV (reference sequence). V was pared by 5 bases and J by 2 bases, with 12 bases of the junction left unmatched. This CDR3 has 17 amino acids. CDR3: CASSLAYRDRRNQPQHF. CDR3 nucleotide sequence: TGTGCCAGCAGTCTAGCCTACCGGGACAGACGCAATCAGCCCCAGCATTTT.

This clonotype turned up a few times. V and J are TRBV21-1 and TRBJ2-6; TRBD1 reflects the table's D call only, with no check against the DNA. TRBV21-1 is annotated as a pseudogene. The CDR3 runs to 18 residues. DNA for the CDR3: TGTGCCAGCAGCCCCAGGGACAGGGTGTACTCTGGGGCCAACGTCCTGACTTTC. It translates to CASSPRDRVYSGANVLTF.

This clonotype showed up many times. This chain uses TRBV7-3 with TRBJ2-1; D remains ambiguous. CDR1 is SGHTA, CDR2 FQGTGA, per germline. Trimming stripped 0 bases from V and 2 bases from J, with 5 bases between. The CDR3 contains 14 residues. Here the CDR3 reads CASSLTGTYNEQFF. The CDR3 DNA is TGTGCCAGCAGCTTAACGGGGACCTACAATGAGCAGTTCTTC.

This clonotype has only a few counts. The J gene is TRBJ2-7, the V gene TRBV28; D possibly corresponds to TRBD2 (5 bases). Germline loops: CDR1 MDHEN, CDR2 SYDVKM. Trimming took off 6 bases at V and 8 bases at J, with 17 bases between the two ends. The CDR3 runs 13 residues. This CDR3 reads CASSRSSGSQQYF. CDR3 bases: TGTGCCAGCAGCCGGTCGTCGGGGTCCCAGCAGTACTTC.

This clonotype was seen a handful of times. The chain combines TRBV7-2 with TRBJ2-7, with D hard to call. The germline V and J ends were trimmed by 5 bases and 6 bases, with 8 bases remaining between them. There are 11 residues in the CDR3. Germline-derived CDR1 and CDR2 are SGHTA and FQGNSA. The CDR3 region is CASSMAGEQYF. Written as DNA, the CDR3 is TGTGCCAGCAGCATGGCCGGCGAGCAGTACTTC.